The source of this T cell receptor beta chain is a study of vaccination effects on CD4 cells after COVID-19. General study findings and limits: Healthy vaccinees' vaccine-induced clones included only 1 of 255 cross-reacting with common cold coronaviruses.

V lost 2 bases and J lost 2, with 11 bases in between. The CDR3 covers 15 residues. Germline CDR1 reads KGHDR; CDR2 reads SFDVKD. CD4+ T cells specific for antigen were expanded with viral peptide pools by the ViraFEST assay before sequencing. Subsequent to 10 days of culture, CD4+ T cells were isolated. The vaccine recipients had no prior SARS-CoV-2 infection, with negative nucleocapsid antibodies. Cultures of around 2.2 million PBMC per well contained about 10 IU/ml IL-2 plus 10 ug/ml peptides. Profiling relied on immunoSEQ multiplex PCR, and the TCRdb table lists in-frame clones only, not all of them. Found here are 35,000 to 50,000 clones, around 78% of them singletons; the top ten hold 10% to 11%. In regard to this clone: What it binds is unknown.

Sequenced material: CD4+ T cells from PBMCs cultured with SARS-CoV-2 spike peptides, taken before COVID-19 vaccination. This receptor was obtained from a human donor who received a COVID-19 vaccine. This chain links TRBV24-1 with TRBJ1-2; a weak D match, TRBD1 (6 bases). The CDR3 nucleotides are TGTGCCACCAGTGATTCCCACACAGGGAACTATGGCTACACCTTC. The encoded protein is CATSDSHTGNYGYTF.